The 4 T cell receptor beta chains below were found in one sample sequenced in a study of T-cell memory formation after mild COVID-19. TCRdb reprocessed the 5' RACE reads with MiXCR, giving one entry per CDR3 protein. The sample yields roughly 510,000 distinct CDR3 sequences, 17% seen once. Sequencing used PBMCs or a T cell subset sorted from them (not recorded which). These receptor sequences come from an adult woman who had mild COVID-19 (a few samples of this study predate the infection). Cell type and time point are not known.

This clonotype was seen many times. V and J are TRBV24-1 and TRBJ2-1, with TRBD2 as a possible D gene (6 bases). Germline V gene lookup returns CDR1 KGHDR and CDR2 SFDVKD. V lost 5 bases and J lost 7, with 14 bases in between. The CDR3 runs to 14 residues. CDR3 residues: CATSGSGGRNEQFF. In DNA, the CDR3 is TGTGCCACCAGTGGTAGCGGAGGACGTAATGAGCAGTTCTTC.

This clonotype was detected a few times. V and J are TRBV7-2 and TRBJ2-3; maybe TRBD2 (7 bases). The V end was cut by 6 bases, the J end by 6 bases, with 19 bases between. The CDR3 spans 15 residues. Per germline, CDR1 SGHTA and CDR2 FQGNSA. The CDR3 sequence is CASRGGAGTRDTQYF. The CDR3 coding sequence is TGTGCCAGCAGGGGGGGGGCAGGAACCAGGGATACGCAGTATTTT.

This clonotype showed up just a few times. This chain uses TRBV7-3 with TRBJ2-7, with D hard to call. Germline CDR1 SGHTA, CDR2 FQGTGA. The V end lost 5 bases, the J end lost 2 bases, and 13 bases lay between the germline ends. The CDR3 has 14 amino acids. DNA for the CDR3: TGTGCCAGCAGCCCCCGCGCCGGCACCTACGAGCAGTACTTC. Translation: CASSPRAGTYEQYF.

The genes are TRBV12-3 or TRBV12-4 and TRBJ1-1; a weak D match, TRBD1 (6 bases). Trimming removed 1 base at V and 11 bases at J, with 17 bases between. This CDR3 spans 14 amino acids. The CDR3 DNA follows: TGTGCCAGCAGTTTAGAGGGGGTTGCCGCGGGGGCTTTCTTT. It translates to CASSLEGVAAGAFF.